The 13 T cell receptor beta chains presented below share a single source sample, sequenced in a study of cytomegalovirus exposure and HLA in healthy donors. Profiling relied on immunoSEQ multiplex PCR, and the TCRdb table lists in-frame clones only, not all of them. This sample has about 220,000 clones, with about 91% found just once. The sample taken for sequencing was PBMCs. These receptors all stem from a young woman in good health and CMV-seronegative.

The chain links TRBV28 to TRBJ1-5; D is uncertain. Germline V gene sequence: CDR1 MDHEN, CDR2 SYDVKM. This CDR3 comprises 12 residues. The germline V and J ends were trimmed by 6 bases and 7 bases, with 10 bases remaining between them. The CDR3 coding sequence is TGTGCCAGCAGGGACTTTTTGCAGCCCCAGCATTTT. It specifies CASRDFLQPQHF.

The chain uses TRBV6-5 and TRBJ2-7, with 10 bases matching TRBD2. The CDR3 contains 16 residues. V lost 2 bases, J lost 5 bases, and 9 bases stayed unmatched. The germline CDR1 and CDR2 sequences are MNHEY and SVGAGI. The CDR3 sequence: CASSYVASGSQNEQYF. Here the CDR3 DNA reads TGTGCCAGCAGTTACGTGGCTAGCGGGAGCCAAAACGAGCAGTACTTC.

The chain combines TRBV19 with TRBJ2-7; 13 nucleotides align to TRBD2. The CDR3 is 16 residues long. The germline gives CDR1 LNHDA, CDR2 SQIVND (reference sequence). Trimming removed 4 bases from V and 7 bases from J; junction bases left unmatched: 10. The CDR3 loop reads CASSKVGLAGVREQYF. DNA of the CDR3: TGTGCCAGTAGTAAGGTAGGACTAGCGGGAGTTCGGGAGCAGTACTTC.

The V call is TRBV20-1, the J call TRBJ2-1, with D unclear. CDR3 size: 10 residues. Germline values: CDR1 DFQATT, CDR2 SNEGSKA (reference sequence). The ends were cut back, 5 bases at V and 7 bases at J, with 6 bases in the middle. The CDR3 nucleotides are TGCAGTGCTGGCTGGAATGAGCAGTTCTTC. It encodes CSAGWNEQFF.

V and J are TRBV5-6 and TRBJ2-7; D call uncertain. V lost 1 base, J lost 2 bases, and 4 bases lay in between. Germline V lookup: CDR1 SGHDT, CDR2 YYEEEE. The CDR3 is 12 residues long. In nucleotides, the CDR3 is TGTGCCAGCAGCTTGTTCACCTACGAGCAGTACTTC. Its translation: CASSLFTYEQYF.

The V gene is TRBV29-1, the J gene TRBJ2-1; unclear D gene. Per the germline V gene, CDR1 is SQVTM and CDR2 is ANQGSEA. The V and J ends lost 3 bases and 0 bases respectively, with 12 bases between them. The CDR3 totals 15 residues. The chain's CDR3 is CSVEGRPSSYNEQFF. CDR3 DNA: TGCAGCGTTGAGGGCCGTCCGAGCTCCTACAATGAGCAGTTCTTC.

This clone was seen once. The rearrangement links TRBV6-1 to TRBJ2-1; unclear D gene. With 2 bases removed from V and 0 bases from J, the gap between germline ends came to 5 bases. CDR1 is MNHNS, CDR2 SASEGT, per germline. The CDR3 contains 14 residues. The CDR3 sequence: CASSELASYNEQFF. The CDR3 DNA reads as TGTGCCAGCAGTGAATTGGCCTCCTACAATGAGCAGTTCTTC.

Only one count was recorded for this clone. CDR3 sequence: CASSRSGTPQETQYF. The CDR3 coding sequence is TGTGCCAGCAGCCGATCCGGGACTCCTCAAGAGACCCAGTACTTC. The V gene is TRBV7-3, the J gene TRBJ2-5, with D possibly matching TRBD2 (6 bases). This CDR3 comprises 15 residues. Germline values: CDR1 SGHTA, CDR2 FQGTGA. V dropped 5 bases and J dropped 2 bases, with 15 bases sitting between them.

This chain links TRBV5-1 with TRBJ2-1, with 8 nucleotides matching TRBD2. V dropped 4 bases and J dropped 1; count of bases not matched to a gene: 10. This CDR3 has 17 residues. Germline V lookup: CDR1 SGHRS, CDR2 YFSETQ. The CDR3 DNA is TGCGCCAGCAGCCCCCGGACTAGCCAAAGATCCTACAATGAGCAGTTCTTC. It translates to CASSPRTSQRSYNEQFF.

The gene calls are TRBV19 and TRBJ1-5; possibly TRBD1 for D (6 bases). Germline lookup yields CDR1 LNHDA and CDR2 SQIVND (reference sequence). Trimming took 1 base from V and 0 from J, leaving 10 bases between them. The CDR3 length is 16 residues. In DNA form, the CDR3 reads TGTGCCAGTAGTATAGGGACAGACTATAGCAATCAGCCCCAGCATTTT. It specifies CASSIGTDYSNQPQHF.

This sequence joins TRBV27 and TRBJ1-5; 7 bases agree with TRBD1. The CDR3 has 13 residues. V shed 6 bases, J shed 5 bases, and the junction held 4 bases outside the gene matches. Germline V gene lookup returns CDR1 MNHEY and CDR2 SMNVEV (reference sequence). The CDR3 sequence is CASSDRVDQPQHF. In DNA form, the CDR3 reads TGTGCCAGCAGCGACAGGGTGGATCAGCCCCAGCATTTT.

This chain connects TRBV15 to TRBJ2-1; 10 nucleotides line up with TRBD2. Germline CDR1 reads LNHNV; CDR2 reads YYDKDF (reference sequence). V lost 3 bases, J lost 4 bases, and 3 bases stayed unmatched. The length of the CDR3 is 15 residues. CDR3 sequence: CATSRGLARYNEQFF. The DNA for the CDR3 is TGTGCCACCAGCAGGGGACTAGCGAGATACAATGAGCAGTTCTTC. Combining the CDR3 with reference TRBV15 and TRBJ2-1 gives the whole variable domain DAMVIQNPRYQVTQFGKPVTLSCSQTLNHNVMYWYQQKSSQAPKLLFHYYDKDFNNEADTPDNFQSRRPNTSFCFLDIRSPGLGDTAMYLCATSRGLARYNEQFFGPGTRLTVL.

The genes are TRBV10-3 and TRBJ2-2; D may be TRBD2 (7 bases). The CDR3 extends over 15 amino acids. CDR1 and CDR2 (germline): ENHRY, SYGVKD. V dropped 4 bases and J dropped 5 bases, with 14 bases sitting between them. CDR3 nucleotide sequence: TGTGCCATCAGTGTGGGGGGGCTGAGTACCGGGGAGCTGTTTTTT. It is translated as CAISVGGLSTGELFF.